Below are 5 T cell receptor beta chains sequenced from a single sample in a study of OX40 agonist ivuxolimab in advanced cancers. Using immunoSEQ multiplex PCR, the repertoire was profiled, and TCRdb retains in-frame clones only, with some absent. The repertoire consists of roughly 23,000 clones, with approximately 77% occurring once and the leading ten covering approximately 2%. This material consisted of CD4+ or CD8+ T cells sorted from blood, taken in a trial of the OX40 agonist ivuxolimab. The origin of the receptors is an adult with an advanced solid tumor such as melanoma, head and neck, liver or kidney cancer.

This chain uses TRBV6-1 with TRBJ1-6, with no clear D. Germline loops: CDR1 MNHNS, CDR2 SASEGT. V was shortened by 7 bases and J by 7 bases, with 11 bases between the two germline ends. This CDR3 is 13 amino acids long. CDR3 DNA: TGTGCCAGCACCCGCCGGGGAAATTCACCCCTCCACTTT. Its translation: CASTRRGNSPLHF.

The chain has TRBV4-3 and TRBJ2-2; 7 nucleotides match TRBD2. Germline CDR1 and CDR2: LGHNA and YSLEER. There are 14 residues in the CDR3. Unmatched junction bases numbered 1, after V lost 0 bases and J lost 6 bases. DNA for the CDR3: TGCGCCAGCAGCCAAGATGCGGGGGCCGGGGAGCTGTTTTTT. This codes for CASSQDAGAGELFF.

The chain is built from TRBV30 and TRBJ2-5; unclear D gene. Per germline, CDR1 GTSNPN and CDR2 SVGIG (reference sequence). The ends were cut back, 4 bases at V and 5 bases at J, with 14 bases in the middle. The CDR3 covers 13 residues. CDR3 amino acids: CAWTPSNGETQYF. DNA for the CDR3: TGTGCCTGGACCCCAAGTAATGGGGAGACCCAGTACTTC.

The gene calls are TRBV15 and TRBJ2-7; TRBD2 matches at 10 bases. CDR1 is LNHNV and CDR2 is YYDKDF in the germline V gene (reference sequence). The J segment lost 6 bases and the V segment lost 2 bases, leaving 13 bases of the junction unmatched. The CDR3 length is 17 residues. The CDR3 nucleotides are TGTGCCACCAGCAGAATCACACTAGCGGGACGTAGGCTCGAGCAGTACTTC. Its translation: CATSRITLAGRRLEQYF.

This clone was observed a few times. The chain links TRBV7-8 to TRBJ2-1; tentatively, D is TRBD2 (5 bases). Per the germline V gene, CDR1 is SGHVS and CDR2 is FQNEAQ. Deletions cut 4 bases from V and 6 bases from J, with 7 bases between. This CDR3 contains 12 residues. This CDR3 reads CASSSRGNEQFF. DNA of the CDR3: TGTGCCAGCAGCTCACGGGGCAATGAGCAGTTCTTC.